The TCR beta chain under discussion was sequenced for a study of blood T cell repertoires in COVID-19. Study-level information: Some COVID-19 samples were acute and others convalescent; all came from the United States, Italy and Spain. PBMCs, B-cell-depleted T cells, or T cells were the source of the cDNA or gDNA that made up the material.

Trimming removed 6 bases at V and 0 bases at J, with 11 bases between. Germline CDR1 is GTSNPN and CDR2 is SVGIG (reference sequence). CDR3 length: 13 residues. Data came from immunoSEQ multiplex PCR; TCRdb stores just in-frame clones and leaves some out. The sample comprises about 210,000 clones, around 80% of which are singletons, and under 4.5% rests with the top ten. This clone is a singleton in its sample. Participants spanned ages about 18 to 90 years and resided in 20 to 30 US areas. Participant-given clinical history determined each cohort assignment. The sequenced material came from PBMCs or T cells enriched from blood (not recorded which). The chain joins TRBV30 to TRBJ1-1, with D tentatively TRBD1 (5 bases). This TCR was recovered from a man aged 25 to 45 with acute COVID-19. The CDR3 sequence is CACSAGVNTEAFF. The CDR3 DNA sequence: TGTGCCTGCTCCGCGGGGGTGAACACTGAAGCTTTCTTT.